The 17 T cell receptor beta chains below all came from one sample that was sequenced in a study of blood T cell repertoires in COVID-19. Only in-frame clones appear in the TCRdb table, and some are missing; sequencing was by immunoSEQ multiplex PCR. Among 150,000 or so clones, roughly 80% were seen once, and the ten largest hold roughly 0.58%. Specimen: peripheral blood. Source of these receptors: a man aged 55-75 years with acute or convalescent COVID-19.

The rearrangement links TRBV30 to TRBJ2-1; D is perhaps TRBD1 (5 bases). Germline-derived CDR1 and CDR2 are GTSNPN and SVGIG (reference sequence). This CDR3 contains 14 residues. Deletions cut 2 bases from V and 4 bases from J, with 12 bases between. This CDR3 is CAWSSLTDYNEQFF. In DNA form, the CDR3 reads TGTGCCTGGAGTTCCCTGACAGATTACAATGAGCAGTTCTTC.

The rearrangement joins TRBV6-2 or TRBV6-3 to TRBJ1-1; 8 bases line up with TRBD1. The trim removed 2 bases at V and 8 bases at J, leaving 7 bases unmatched. Germline lookup yields CDR1 MNHEY and CDR2 SVGEGT. CDR3 length: 14 residues. CDR3 loop: CASSYVAGGAEAFF. DNA of the CDR3: TGTGCCAGCAGTTACGTCGCAGGGGGCGCCGAAGCTTTCTTT.

The V and J genes are TRBV19 and TRBJ2-2, with 11 bases fitting TRBD2. CDR1 and CDR2 (germline): LNHDA, SQIVND (reference sequence). The CDR3 is 15 amino acids. V dropped 2 bases and J dropped 5; count of bases not matched to a gene: 1. The chain's CDR3 is CASSILAGGTGELFF. The CDR3, as DNA: TGTGCCAGTAGTATACTAGCGGGAGGAACCGGGGAGCTGTTTTTT.

This clone turned up a few times. The rearrangement links TRBV29-1 to TRBJ2-7, with 8 bases identical to TRBD1. CDR1 and CDR2 (germline): SQVTM, ANQGSEA. V trimming: 7 bases; J trimming: 2 bases; junction bases outside the gene matches: 4. CDR3 size: 12 residues. CDR3 in amino acids: CSAQGQAYEQYF. Here the CDR3 DNA reads TGCAGCGCCCAGGGACAGGCCTACGAGCAGTACTTC.

This clone has just a few counts. The genes are TRBV11-2 and TRBJ1-2, with 9 bases matching TRBD1. CDR3 length equals 14 residues. V was pared by 3 bases and J by 2 bases, with 1 base of the junction left unmatched. Per germline, CDR1 SGHAT and CDR2 FQNNGV. The CDR3 nucleotides are TGTGCCAGCAGCTTCGGACAGGGGAACTATGGCTACACCTTC. It yields the protein CASSFGQGNYGYTF.

The CDR3 bases are TGTGCCTGGGGATACTACGAGCAGTACTTC. Protein sequence: CAWGYYEQYF. The chain employs TRBV30 and TRBJ2-7; D unresolved. V was shortened by 5 bases and J by 3 bases, with 5 bases between the two germline ends. CDR1 and CDR2 from the germline V gene are GTSNPN and SVGIG (reference sequence). There are 10 residues in the CDR3.

V is TRBV7-2 and J is TRBJ1-5, with TRBD1 as a possible D gene (5 bases). Germline V gene lookup returns CDR1 SGHTA and CDR2 FQGNSA. The V end lost 0 bases, the J end lost 10 bases, and 10 bases lay between the germline ends. The CDR3 runs to 13 residues. The DNA for the CDR3 is TGTGCCAGCAGCTTAGCGACCACAGGACCCCAGCATTTT. It encodes CASSLATTGPQHF.

The CDR3 here is CASSPLGLSSSYNEQFF. CDR3 nucleotide sequence: TGTGCCAGTAGTCCCTTGGGGCTTTCGAGCTCCTACAATGAGCAGTTCTTC. The J gene is TRBJ2-1, the V gene TRBV19, with D perhaps TRBD1 (5 bases). CDR1 and CDR2 (germline): LNHDA, SQIVND (reference sequence). CDR3 length equals 17 residues. Trimming took off 5 bases at V and 0 bases at J, with 17 bases between the two ends.

The V call is TRBV7-2, the J call TRBJ2-2; D unclear. Trimming stripped 2 bases from V and 7 bases from J, with 8 bases between. The CDR3 contains 13 residues. Germline lookup yields CDR1 SGHTA and CDR2 FQGNSA. The DNA of the CDR3 is TGTGCCAGCAGCTTAAGGAGTGGCGGGGAGCTGTTTTTT. It codes for CASSLRSGGELFF.

V gene TRBV24-1 combines with J gene TRBJ1-5, with TRBD1 as a possible D gene (5 bases). The V gene lost 3 bases and the J gene lost 5 bases, with 10 bases spanning the gap. Looked up from germline, CDR1 is KGHDR and CDR2 is SFDVKD. CDR3 length: 14 residues. The CDR3 loop reads CATSDPKGDQPQHF. In nucleotides, the CDR3 is TGTGCCACCAGTGATCCCAAAGGGGATCAGCCCCAGCATTTT.

The chain recombines TRBV15 with TRBJ1-2; 7 bases are shared with TRBD1. With 5 bases clipped from V and 2 bases from J, the junction kept 2 bases outside the gene matches. Germline CDR1 is LNHNV and CDR2 is YYDKDF (reference sequence). This CDR3 comprises 13 residues. This CDR3 is CATSAGGNYGYTF. The CDR3 DNA follows: TGTGCCACCAGCGCAGGGGGAAACTATGGCTACACCTTC.

This clone was observed a single time. CDR3 DNA: TGTGCCAGCAGCTTGTCTGGACAGGGATACGAGCAGTACTTC. Encoded protein: CASSLSGQGYEQYF. The chain uses TRBV5-5 and TRBJ2-7, with 8 bases lining up with TRBD1. J lost 4 bases, V lost 1 base, and 4 bases had no gene match. Germline CDR1 is SGHKS and CDR2 is YYEKEE (reference sequence). This CDR3 is 14 amino acids long.

This chain joins TRBV10-3 and TRBJ1-3; TRBD1 aligns across 10 bases. CDR1 and CDR2 from the germline V gene are ENHRY and SYGVKD. This CDR3 spans 17 amino acids. J was trimmed by 2 bases and V by 6 bases; bases with no gene match: 10. The CDR3 bases are TGTGCCATCAGGCCGGGACAGGGGCTCGGAACTGGAAACACCATATATTTT. Translation gives CAIRPGQGLGTGNTIYF.

J is TRBJ1-5 and V is TRBV23-1, with 8 nucleotides matching TRBD1. TRBV23-1 carries the ORF label, with uncertain function. This CDR3 contains 22 residues. J gave up 0 bases and V 1 base, and 20 bases lay outside the gene matches. Here the CDR3 reads CASSQFFEFETGVNPSNQPQHF. In DNA form, the CDR3 reads TGCGCCAGCAGTCAATTTTTCGAGTTTGAGACAGGGGTTAACCCTAGCAATCAGCCCCAGCATTTT.

The gene calls are TRBV18 and TRBJ1-3; D might be TRBD1 (5 bases). This CDR3 has 18 amino acids. V was clipped by 3 bases and J by 2 bases, with 20 bases between them. The germline V gene encodes CDR1 KGHSH and CDR2 LQKENI. CDR3 coding DNA: TGTGCCAGCTCACCCTTGGGGCTAACTGGAGAGACTGGAAACACCATATATTTT. Translating it yields CASSPLGLTGETGNTIYF.

The V gene is TRBV18, the J gene TRBJ1-1, with TRBD1 matching 8 bases. With 5 bases clipped from V and 6 bases from J, the junction kept 2 bases outside the gene matches. This CDR3 is 12 amino acids long. Germline CDR1 and CDR2: KGHSH and LQKENI. The CDR3 region has the DNA TGTGCCAGCTCATCGGACAGGGCTGAAGCTTTCTTT. This translates into CASSSDRAEAFF.

The rearrangement links TRBV24-1 to TRBJ2-5; weak D call: TRBD2 (5 bases). Germline V gene lookup returns CDR1 KGHDR and CDR2 SFDVKD. CDR3 length: 14 residues. V was cut by 5 bases and J by 5 bases, with 14 bases left in between. CDR3 coding DNA: TGTGCCACCAGTGTCAGCGGAGGCGGGGAGACCCAGTACTTC. Amino acid sequence: CATSVSGGGETQYF.